This TCR beta chain derives from a study of blood T cell repertoires in COVID-19. Recruited during active infection, patients (from Seattle) were subsequently followed longitudinally. CDR3 size: 12 residues. V dropped 6 bases and J dropped 11 bases, with 16 bases sitting between them. Many counts were recorded for this clone. Using immunoSEQ multiplex PCR, the repertoire was profiled, and TCRdb retains in-frame clones only, with some absent. The sample has about 180,000 clones; about 81% are singletons. The chain joins TRBV12-3 or TRBV12-4 to TRBJ1-2; TRBD1 might be the D (6 bases). The receptor's source is a woman older than 75 with COVID-19, enrolled during active disease. The source material was peripheral blood. The CDR3 DNA reads TGTGCCAGCAGAAATACAGGGTGGGGATACACCTTC. The encoded protein is CASRNTGWGYTF.